This is a list of T cell receptor beta chains from one sample in a study of T cell responses to AZD1222 COVID-19 vaccine. Only in-frame clones appear in the TCRdb table, and some are missing; sequencing was by immunoSEQ multiplex PCR. Here the sample spans about 94,000 clones, over 75% being singletons. This specimen was peripheral blood, taken on day 0 of AZD1222 vaccination. Source of these receptors: an adult in good health. CDR3s leave out the opening cysteine and the closing phenylalanine or tryptophan. Rows give clone size only sometimes, using once, few, many, or a class for an expanded clone.

v_gene: TRBV5-1
abundance: NA
j_gene: TRBJ1-2
CDR3aa: ASSSSQGANYGYT

v_gene: TRBV5-6
abundance: NA
j_gene: TRBJ2-5
CDR3aa: ASSRWTSVETQY

v_gene: TRBV6-1
abundance: NA
j_gene: TRBJ1-1
CDR3aa: ASSEEGWAGTEAF

v_gene: TRBV18
abundance: NA
j_gene: TRBJ1-1
CDR3aa: ASSPNLFTEAF

v_gene: TRBV10-3
abundance: NA
j_gene: TRBJ1-5
CDR3aa: AISESNPASNQPQH

v_gene: TRBV30
abundance: few
j_gene: TRBJ2-7
CDR3aa: AWSALVGTGAGEQY

v_gene: TRBV2
abundance: NA
j_gene: TRBJ2-5
CDR3aa: ASSESRGQETQY

v_gene: TRBV6-5
abundance: few
j_gene: TRBJ1-3
CDR3aa: ASSYSLGQGNTIY

v_gene: TRBV3-1/TRBV3-2
abundance: NA
j_gene: TRBJ1-1
CDR3aa: ASSQVLGNTEAF

v_gene: TRBV11-2
abundance: NA
j_gene: TRBJ1-1
CDR3aa: ASSFRSQVGTEAF

v_gene: TRBV19
abundance: NA
j_gene: TRBJ1-6
CDR3aa: ASKEPDRNSPLH

v_gene: TRBV19
abundance: NA
j_gene: TRBJ2-2
CDR3aa: ATKMGLAGGASNTGELF

v_gene: TRBV7-9
abundance: NA
j_gene: TRBJ1-4
CDR3aa: ASGPGWANEKLF

v_gene: TRBV10-3
abundance: NA
j_gene: TRBJ2-7
CDR3aa: AISESLGALAERQY

v_gene: TRBV12-3/TRBV12-4
abundance: NA
j_gene: TRBJ1-2
CDR3aa: ASSSNVGGYT

v_gene: TRBV15
abundance: NA
j_gene: TRBJ1-2
CDR3aa: ATSRRDREYGYT

v_gene: TRBV5-4
abundance: NA
j_gene: TRBJ2-4
CDR3aa: ASSLDGGLSIQY

v_gene: TRBV5-6
abundance: NA
j_gene: TRBJ1-6
CDR3aa: ASSSSGANSPLH

v_gene: TRBV9
abundance: NA
j_gene: TRBJ1-1
CDR3aa: ASSVAAANTEAF

v_gene: TRBV9
abundance: NA
j_gene: TRBJ2-7
CDR3aa: ASSVAEGQYYEQY

v_gene: TRBV5-1
abundance: NA
j_gene: TRBJ2-1
CDR3aa: ASSPSGGGRNNEQF

v_gene: TRBV11-2
abundance: once
j_gene: TRBJ1-4
CDR3aa: ASSLGDRSNEKLF

v_gene: TRBV10-1
abundance: NA
j_gene: TRBJ2-5
CDR3aa: ASSEGQGNQETQY

v_gene: TRBV5-6
abundance: NA
j_gene: TRBJ1-6
CDR3aa: ASSLGQVNSPLH

v_gene: TRBV9
abundance: NA
j_gene: TRBJ2-5
CDR3aa: ASSVATGETGSYQETQY

v_gene: TRBV3-1/TRBV3-2
abundance: few
j_gene: TRBJ1-4
CDR3aa: ASSPRGATSGEKLF

v_gene: TRBV7-8
abundance: NA
j_gene: TRBJ1-1
CDR3aa: ASSLVGGAGEAF

v_gene: TRBV2
abundance: NA
j_gene: TRBJ2-7
CDR3aa: ASRTMGQGHEQY

v_gene: TRBV9
abundance: NA
j_gene: TRBJ2-5
CDR3aa: ASSATGNSKETQY

v_gene: TRBV5-1
abundance: few
j_gene: TRBJ2-6
CDR3aa: ASSLEPSGANVLT

v_gene: TRBV29-1
abundance: NA
j_gene: TRBJ2-5
CDR3aa: SVRGTSGDEETQY

v_gene: TRBV10-3
abundance: NA
j_gene: TRBJ2-2
CDR3aa: AISESRGEANTGELF

v_gene: TRBV2
abundance: NA
j_gene: TRBJ1-1
CDR3aa: ASSETDRHTEAF

v_gene: TRBV29-1
abundance: NA
j_gene: TRBJ2-6
CDR3aa: SVGGGKSGANVLT

v_gene: TRBV28
abundance: NA
j_gene: TRBJ1-1
CDR3aa: ASSLSAGQLDTEAF

v_gene: TRBV7-2
abundance: NA
j_gene: TRBJ2-2
CDR3aa: ASSLVAGGSGELF

v_gene: TRBV27
abundance: NA
j_gene: TRBJ2-3
CDR3aa: ASTPSGTTRRQY

v_gene: TRBV7-2
abundance: NA
j_gene: TRBJ2-3
CDR3aa: ASSLGGGGGTDTQY

v_gene: TRBV28
abundance: NA
j_gene: TRBJ1-5
CDR3aa: ASSDRASGNQPQH

v_gene: TRBV10-3
abundance: NA
j_gene: TRBJ1-1
CDR3aa: AISEPPRGKNTEAF

v_gene: TRBV19
abundance: NA
j_gene: TRBJ2-6
CDR3aa: ASSIQLGSSGANVLT

v_gene: TRBV6-5
abundance: NA
j_gene: TRBJ2-7
CDR3aa: ASKRTGLYEQY

v_gene: TRBV9
abundance: NA
j_gene: TRBJ2-5
CDR3aa: ASSVDGTSQETQY

v_gene: TRBV5-1
abundance: NA
j_gene: TRBJ1-3
CDR3aa: ASSFVPGQSGNTIY

v_gene: TRBV10-3
abundance: NA
j_gene: TRBJ2-1
CDR3aa: AITLGTSNEQF

v_gene: TRBV9
abundance: NA
j_gene: TRBJ2-7
CDR3aa: ASSVGGSGPPYEQY

v_gene: TRBV11-3
abundance: NA
j_gene: TRBJ1-1
CDR3aa: ASSLGGGRGTEAF

v_gene: TRBV5-4
abundance: NA
j_gene: TRBJ2-7
CDR3aa: ASSLGGASSYEQY

v_gene: TRBV2
abundance: NA
j_gene: TRBJ2-1
CDR3aa: ASRSGQGASEQF

v_gene: TRBV6-2/TRBV6-3
abundance: NA
j_gene: TRBJ1-5
CDR3aa: ASSRTGGIVQPQH

v_gene: TRBV3-1/TRBV3-2
abundance: once
j_gene: TRBJ1-2
CDR3aa: ASSQAATGAPYT

v_gene: TRBV12-3/TRBV12-4
abundance: NA
j_gene: TRBJ1-2
CDR3aa: ASSSTGVGGYT

v_gene: TRBV24-1
abundance: NA
j_gene: TRBJ2-1
CDR3aa: ATSDLGSGTGNNEQF

v_gene: TRBV2
abundance: NA
j_gene: TRBJ2-3
CDR3aa: ASVPPGWDTQY

v_gene: TRBV9
abundance: NA
j_gene: TRBJ1-1
CDR3aa: ASSATTGGGEAF

v_gene: TRBV28
abundance: NA
j_gene: TRBJ1-6
CDR3aa: ASNSLSYNSPLH

v_gene: TRBV19
abundance: NA
j_gene: TRBJ2-7
CDR3aa: ASSLRAGQGKNEQY

v_gene: TRBV5-1
abundance: NA
j_gene: TRBJ2-2
CDR3aa: ASSPNTGELF